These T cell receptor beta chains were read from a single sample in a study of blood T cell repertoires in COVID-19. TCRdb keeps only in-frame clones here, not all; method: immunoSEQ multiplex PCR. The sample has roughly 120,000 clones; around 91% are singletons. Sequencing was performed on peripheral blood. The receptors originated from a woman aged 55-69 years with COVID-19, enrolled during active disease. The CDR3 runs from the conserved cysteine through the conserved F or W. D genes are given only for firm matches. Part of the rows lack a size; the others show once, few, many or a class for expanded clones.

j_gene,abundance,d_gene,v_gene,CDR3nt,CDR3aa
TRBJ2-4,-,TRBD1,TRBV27,TGTGCCAGCAGTCCCTACTCCAGGGGGCGCGGTACCAAAAACATTCAGTACTTC,CASSPYSRGRGTKNIQYF
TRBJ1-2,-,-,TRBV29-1,TGCAGCGTTGTTGCAGGGGCTAACTATGGCTACACCTTC,CSVVAGANYGYTF
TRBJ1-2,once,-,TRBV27,TGTGCCAGCAGTTTCGACAGGCGAGGCGGCTACACCTTC,CASSFDRRGGYTF
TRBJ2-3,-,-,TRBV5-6,TGTGCCAGCAGCTTGATTACAGGGATGAAAACAGATACGCAGTATTTT,CASSLITGMKTDTQYF
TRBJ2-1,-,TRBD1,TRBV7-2,TGTGCCAGCAGCTTAACTGGGAGAAACCGGGACAGAACCTACAATGAGCAGTTCTTC,CASSLTGRNRDRTYNEQFF
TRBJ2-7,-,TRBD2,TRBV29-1,TGCAGCGTTGGAGCGGGGGGAAGTGAGCAGTACTTC,CSVGAGGSEQYF
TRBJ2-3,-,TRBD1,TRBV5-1,TGCGCCAGCAGTCGGGGGTGGGGACAGGGCACAGATACGCAGTATTTT,CASSRGWGQGTDTQYF
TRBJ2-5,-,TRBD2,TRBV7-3,TGTGCCAGCAGCTCTATAGGGAGGACTAGCGGAATTCACGGAGAGACCCAGTACTTC,CASSSIGRTSGIHGETQYF
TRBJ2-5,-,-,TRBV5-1,TGCGCCAGCAGGGTGGAGGGAGAGACCCAGTACTTC,CASRVEGETQYF
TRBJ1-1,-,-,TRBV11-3,TGTGCCAGCAGCTTAGATATTACCTTGGGCAGAAGGCGGGATGAGAACACTGAAGCTTTCTTT,CASSLDITLGRRRDENTEAFF
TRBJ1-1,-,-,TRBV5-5,TGTGCCAGCAGCTTCAACAGGGATGAAGCTTTCTTT,CASSFNRDEAFF